This TCR beta chain emerged from a study of Ad26.COV2.S vaccination and SARS-CoV-2 variants. Whole-study context: The Ad26.COV2.S arm of the COV1001 trial was where the donor was placed. Intramuscular Ad26.COV2.S at 5x10^10 or 1x10^11 viral particles.

Treatment in this sample: 19 received Ad26.COV2.S at low or high dose, single or two shots; roughly five received placebo; per-sample allocation not given. Specimens were obtained on day 63 following the first vaccine or placebo injection. The sample came from a Boston adult aged 18-55 years. SARS-CoV-2 spike from the Wuhan strain was encoded by the vaccine, an Ad26 vector. TCRdb's copy holds only in-frame clones and misses some; the assay was immunoSEQ multiplex PCR. Of a few hundred thousand clones listed, roughly 85% are singletons. There are 16 residues in the CDR3. CDR1 and CDR2 from the germline V gene are MRHNA and SNTAGT. V lost 6 bases, J lost 0 bases, and 18 bases lay in between.

This specimen consisted of peripheral blood, obtained in a trial of Ad26.COV2.S vaccine versus placebo. The origin of this receptor is a person between 18 and 59 years old who received the Ad26.COV2.S COVID-19 vaccine or a placebo. The genes are TRBV6-4 and TRBJ2-7; tentatively, D is TRBD1 (6 bases). The CDR3: CASRLGQSKSSYEQYF. In DNA form, the CDR3 reads TGTGCCAGCAGGCTTGGACAGTCTAAGAGCTCCTACGAGCAGTACTTC.